Each of the 30 T cell receptor beta chains below was sequenced from the same sample in a study of blood T cell repertoires in COVID-19. Method: immunoSEQ multiplex PCR; TCRdb's copy keeps in-frame clones and lacks some. The sample contains 70,000 or so clones, about 90% of which appear only once. The sample consisted of peripheral blood. The receptors come from a woman of 80 years or more with active COVID-19.

The chain recombines TRBV7-6 with TRBJ1-6; 10 bases map to TRBD1. Per the germline V gene, CDR1 is SGHVS and CDR2 is FNYEAQ. V gave up 2 bases and J gave up 5 bases; unmatched junction bases: 3. This CDR3 comprises 16 residues. The CDR3 loop is CASSLRQGANNSPLHF. CDR3 sequence (DNA): TGTGCCAGCAGCTTACGACAGGGGGCTAATAATTCACCCCTCCACTTT.

The rearrangement joins TRBV7-9 to TRBJ2-2, with 8 bases lining up with TRBD1. This CDR3 comprises 15 residues. Losses at the gene ends were 6 bases for V and 4 bases for J; bases not matched to a gene: 7. Germline-derived CDR1 and CDR2 are SEHNR and FQNEAQ (reference sequence). CDR3 protein: CASRITGGFTGELFF. The CDR3 bases are TGTGCCAGCAGAATAACAGGGGGGTTCACCGGGGAGCTGTTTTTT.

CDR3 in amino acids: CASSLFTAASSYNSPLHF. CDR3 nucleotides: TGTGCCAGCAGCCTCTTTACAGCTGCCAGCTCCTATAATTCACCCCTCCACTTT. This sequence joins TRBV7-8 and TRBJ1-6; D unclear. Trimming took 5 bases from V and 0 from J, leaving 17 bases between them. Germline V gene data show CDR1 as SGHVS and CDR2 as FQNEAQ. This CDR3 contains 18 residues.

The chain joins TRBV2 to TRBJ2-2; tentatively, D is TRBD2 (5 bases). Germline V gene lookup returns CDR1 SNHLY and CDR2 FYNNEI. Trimming removed 6 bases from V and 6 bases from J, with 17 bases in between. This CDR3 is built from 15 residues. CDR3 in amino acids: CASRVAAGRAGELFF. The CDR3 DNA reads TGTGCCAGCAGGGTGGCTGCTGGGCGGGCCGGGGAGCTGTTTTTT. Together with reference TRBV2 and TRBJ2-2, the CDR3 gives the full variable domain: EPEVTQTPSHQVTQMGQEVILRCVPISNHLYFYWYRQILGQKVEFLVSFYNNEISEKSEIFDDQFSVERPDGSNFTLKIRSTKLEDSAMYFCASRVAAGRAGELFFGEGSRLTVL.

The rearrangement joins TRBV12-3 or TRBV12-4 to TRBJ2-5, with no clear D. The V and J ends lost 3 bases and 4 bases respectively, with 3 bases between them. The CDR3 runs to 11 residues. CDR3 amino acids: CASSFRETQYF. The DNA of the CDR3 is TGTGCCAGCAGTTTCCGAGAGACCCAGTACTTC.

A remark on this clone: At one of its ends the junction is not consistent with the germline gene, which may arise from a read error. The V call is TRBV27, the J call TRBJ2-7; TRBD1 is a possible D gene (6 bases). The CDR3 is made up of 14 amino acids. CDR1 and CDR2 (germline): MNHEY, SMNVEV (reference sequence). CDR3 sequence reads: CASGPSRGTRRTTF. The CDR3 region has the DNA TGTGCCAGCGGACCGAGTAGGGGGACGAGGAGGACCACATTC.

The rearrangement joins TRBV5-1 to TRBJ2-1; 12 bases align to TRBD2. The V gene's germline CDR1 is SGHRS and CDR2 YFSETQ. V shed 3 bases and J 5 bases; nucleotides not matched to a gene: 0. This CDR3 contains 14 residues. The CDR3: CASSWTSGNNEQFF. In nucleotides, the CDR3 is TGCGCCAGCAGCTGGACTAGCGGGAACAATGAGCAGTTCTTC.

The chain recombines TRBV6-2 or TRBV6-3 with TRBJ2-7, with 13 nucleotides matching TRBD2. Losses at the gene ends were 6 bases for V and 11 bases for J; bases not matched to a gene: 13. The CDR3 has 15 residues. Germline CDR1 is MNHEY and CDR2 is SVGEGT. This chain's CDR3 is CASRPTGTSGNNEYF. For the CDR3, the DNA is TGTGCCAGCAGACCTACCGGGACTAGCGGGAACAACGAGTACTTC.

The chain uses TRBV2 and TRBJ2-3; D is perhaps TRBD2 (5 bases). V was clipped by 6 bases and J by 2 bases, with 15 bases between them. Germline-derived CDR1 and CDR2 are SNHLY and FYNNEI. There are 15 residues in the CDR3. This CDR3 is CASSRPGLNTDTQYF. DNA of the CDR3: TGTGCCAGCAGCCGTCCGGGGTTAAACACAGATACGCAGTATTTT.

The rearrangement uses TRBV3-1 (or the pseudogene TRBV3-2) and TRBJ2-5, with TRBD2 as a possible D gene (5 bases). There are 12 residues in the CDR3. Between the trimmed V and J ends, which lost 1 base and 6 bases, there was a span of 6 bases. Germline CDR1 is LGHDT and CDR2 is YNNKEL (reference sequence). The CDR3 sequence: CASSQAGKTQYF. The CDR3 DNA is TGTGCCAGCAGCCAAGCGGGGAAGACCCAGTACTTC.

The chain combines TRBV19 with TRBJ2-1; 7 bases match TRBD1. Losses at the gene ends were 7 bases for V and 2 bases for J; bases not matched to a gene: 11. The CDR3 extends over 16 amino acids. Per germline, CDR1 LNHDA and CDR2 SQIVND (reference sequence). This CDR3 reads CASTLSTGRAYNEQFF. The CDR3 coding sequence is TGTGCCAGTACCCTATCGACAGGGCGGGCCTACAATGAGCAGTTCTTC. The whole variable domain, filled in from reference TRBV19 and TRBJ2-1, reads DGGITQSPKYLFRKEGQNVTLSCEQNLNHDAMYWYRQDPGQGLRLIYYSQIVNDFQKGDIAEGYSVSREKKESFPLTVTSAQKNPTAFYLCASTLSTGRAYNEQFFGPGTRLTVL.

This rearrangement joins TRBV10-3 to TRBJ2-3; TRBD2 matches at 13 bases. Germline-derived CDR1 and CDR2 are ENHRY and SYGVKD. Unmatched junction bases numbered 1, after V lost 1 base and J lost 6 bases. CDR3 length: 15 amino acids. The CDR3, as DNA: TGTGCCATCAGTGAGTTGGGACTAGCGGGGGATACGCAGTATTTT. Translation gives CAISELGLAGDTQYF.

This rearrangement joins TRBV20-1 to TRBJ2-6; 8 bases agree with TRBD2. The CDR3 runs 15 residues. CDR1 and CDR2 from the germline V gene are DFQATT and SNEGSKA (reference sequence). Germline trimming cut 3 bases from V and 2 bases from J; bases unmatched to any gene: 3. The CDR3 sequence: CSASPGRAGANVLTF. The CDR3 DNA sequence: TGCAGTGCTAGTCCCGGGAGGGCTGGGGCCAACGTCCTGACTTTC.

The rearrangement uses TRBV28 and TRBJ1-5; possible D gene TRBD1, 6 bases. The germline V gene has CDR1 MDHEN and CDR2 SYDVKM. V lost 3 bases and J 1 base, leaving 16 bases between the germline ends. This CDR3 is built from 17 residues. CDR3 loop: CASSFSGQRLSNQPQHF. CDR3 sequence (DNA): TGTGCCAGCAGTTTTAGTGGACAGAGATTAAGCAATCAGCCCCAGCATTTT.

This CDR3 is CSASVNGKGNSYEQYF. The CDR3 nucleotides are TGCAGTGCTAGTGTTAATGGTAAGGGGAACTCCTACGAGCAGTACTTC. The rearrangement uses TRBV20-1 and TRBJ2-7, with a weak D call TRBD1 (5 bases). Trimming took 3 bases from V and 0 from J, leaving 18 bases between them. The CDR3 loop spans 16 amino acids. Per germline, CDR1 DFQATT and CDR2 SNEGSKA (reference sequence).

About this clone: At the DNA level, this CDR3 is encoded by other sequences in the same sample as well. The genes are TRBV15 and TRBJ2-1, with 7 nucleotides matching TRBD2. Germline loops: CDR1 LNHNV, CDR2 YYDKDF (reference sequence). With V trimmed by 0 bases and J by 0 bases, 2 bases remained unmatched. There are 16 residues in the CDR3. The CDR3 DNA reads TGTGCCACCAGCAGAGAGGCTAGCGGCTCCTACAATGAGCAGTTCTTC. Protein sequence: CATSREASGSYNEQFF.

The genes are TRBV10-3 and TRBJ1-2; tentatively, D is TRBD1 (6 bases). The germline CDR1 and CDR2 sequences are ENHRY and SYGVKD. The CDR3 runs 16 residues. V lost 4 bases, J lost 7 bases, and 22 bases lay in between. The CDR3 nucleotides read TGTGCCATCAGTGGGTTGGCAGGGACAACCCCTAGTGGCTACACCTTC. This translates into CAISGLAGTTPSGYTF.

The rearrangement joins TRBV10-3 to TRBJ1-5; 7 bases line up with TRBD1. The V and J ends lost 8 bases and 3 bases, in that order; junction bases with no gene match: 1. Germline V gene data show CDR1 as ENHRY and CDR2 as SYGVKD. The CDR3 has 12 amino acids. CDR3: CAIGTANQPQHF. CDR3 bases: TGTGCCATCGGGACAGCCAATCAGCCCCAGCATTTT.

CDR3 sequence: CASSVGTENIQYF. The DNA for the CDR3 is TGTGCCAGCAGCGTCGGGACAGAAAACATTCAGTACTTC. V gene TRBV11-3 combines with J gene TRBJ2-4; 7 positions match TRBD1. Germline V lookup: CDR1 SGHNT, CDR2 YENEEA. The V segment lost 5 bases and the J segment 5 bases; nucleotides outside the gene matches: 3. There are 13 residues in the CDR3.

The V and J genes are TRBV6-2 or TRBV6-3 and TRBJ2-3; possibly TRBD2 for D (5 bases). The CDR3 runs to 15 residues. The germline V and J ends were trimmed by 2 bases and 9 bases, with 18 bases remaining between them. The germline V gene encodes CDR1 MNHEY and CDR2 SVGEGT. The CDR3 region has the DNA TGTGCCAGCAGTTACGCATCCCAGGACTCACAAACGCAGTATTTT. Amino acids: CASSYASQDSQTQYF.

This chain connects TRBV21-1 to TRBJ2-2; TRBD2, the table's D call, lacks a check against the DNA. TRBV21-1 is a listed pseudogene. The CDR3 contains 19 residues. In DNA form, the CDR3 reads TGTGCCAGCAGCAAAGAGGGTCCTAGCGGGAGGATCGGCACCGGGGAGCTGTTTTTT. It yields the protein CASSKEGPSGRIGTGELFF.

This chain uses TRBV15 with TRBJ2-2, with D tentatively TRBD2 (6 bases). This CDR3 spans 17 amino acids. V was pared by 0 bases and J by 3 bases, with 14 bases between. The germline V gene encodes CDR1 LNHNV and CDR2 YYDKDF (reference sequence). The CDR3 region is CATSRDLASDDTGELFF. CDR3 coding DNA: TGTGCCACCAGCAGAGATCTGGCTAGCGATGACACCGGGGAGCTGTTTTTT.

The rearrangement joins TRBV5-4 to TRBJ2-2, with TRBD2 matching over 13 bases. Trimming at V came to 0 bases and at J to 1 base, leaving 3 bases not matched to a gene. The germline V gene encodes CDR1 SGHNT and CDR2 YYREEE (reference sequence). The CDR3 extends over 18 amino acids. This chain's CDR3 is CASSLAGTSGMNTGELFF. CDR3 nucleotide sequence: TGTGCCAGCAGCTTGGCCGGGACTAGCGGGATGAACACCGGGGAGCTGTTTTTT.

V usage is TRBV28 and J usage is TRBJ2-3; 10 nucleotides match TRBD2. The CDR3 consists of 15 residues. Germline CDR1 is MDHEN and CDR2 is SYDVKM. J lost 6 bases, V lost 10 bases, and 13 bases had no gene match. The CDR3 protein is CATQFNLAGVDTQYF. CDR3 in DNA: TGTGCCACTCAGTTTAATCTAGCGGGAGTGGATACGCAGTATTTT.

The rearrangement links TRBV20-1 to TRBJ2-7; 7 nucleotides line up with TRBD2. CDR3 length: 14 residues. Germline V gene data show CDR1 as DFQATT and CDR2 as SNEGSKA (reference sequence). V lost 3 bases and J lost 0; bases outside the gene matches: 5. The chain's CDR3 is CSASGWDYSYEQYF. The DNA for the CDR3 is TGCAGTGCTAGTGGGTGGGACTACTCCTACGAGCAGTACTTC.

The chain has TRBV20-1 and TRBJ1-3; no definite D call. Trimming stripped 3 bases from V and 2 bases from J, with 8 bases between. This CDR3 has 13 residues. Germline lookup yields CDR1 DFQATT and CDR2 SNEGSKA (reference sequence). The CDR3, as DNA: TGCAGTGCTAGTGTACATGCTGGAAACACCATATATTTT. The encoded protein is CSASVHAGNTIYF.

The chain is built from TRBV5-1 and TRBJ2-1; D not resolved. CDR3 length equals 16 residues. Germline assignment: CDR1 SGHRS and CDR2 YFSETQ. Deletions cut 0 bases from V and 5 bases from J, with 15 bases between. This CDR3 reads CASSLAAQVRHNEQFF. CDR3 in DNA: TGCGCCAGCAGCTTGGCCGCGCAGGTGAGACACAATGAGCAGTTCTTC.

The chain employs TRBV5-5 and TRBJ2-3; D is perhaps TRBD1 (6 bases). The CDR3 runs 14 residues. Trimming shortened V by 3 bases and J by 6 bases, and 14 bases separated the two germline ends. Germline V lookup: CDR1 SGHKS, CDR2 YYEKEE (reference sequence). In DNA form, the CDR3 reads TGTGCCAGCAGCTGGGGGCAGGGTTTGGATACGCAGTATTTT. This codes for CASSWGQGLDTQYF.

The chain couples TRBV11-2 to TRBJ2-5, with D perhaps TRBD2 (5 bases). Germline CDR1 is SGHAT and CDR2 is FQNNGV. This CDR3 is 14 amino acids long. Trimming pared 4 bases from V and 2 bases from J, leaving 11 bases between. CDR3: CASSSTGIQETQYF. CDR3 nucleotide sequence: TGTGCCAGCAGCTCCACGGGAATTCAAGAGACCCAGTACTTC.

The chain is built from TRBV7-2 and TRBJ2-7, with TRBD2 as a possible D gene (5 bases). Trimming pared 5 bases from V and 3 bases from J, leaving 14 bases between. Germline V lookup: CDR1 SGHTA, CDR2 FQGNSA. This CDR3 is built from 14 residues. CDR3 in DNA: TGTGCCAGCAGCGGAGACCGGGGATTCTACGAGCAGTACTTC. It is translated as CASSGDRGFYEQYF. Supplemented by reference TRBV7-2 and TRBJ2-7, the full variable domain reads GAGVSQSPSNKVTEKGKDVELRCDPISGHTALYWYRQSLGQGLEFLIYFQGNSAPDKSGLPSDRFSAERTGGSVSTLTIQRTQQEDSAVYLCASSGDRGFYEQYFGPGTRLTVT.